The clone carrying this T cell receptor beta chain was observed a handful of times. Other DNA sequences in this specimen translate into the identical CDR3. The entry originates in a study of blood T cell repertoires in COVID-19. Study overall: Samples taken during acute and convalescent COVID-19 were collected in the United States, Italy and Spain. Sample material is recorded as cDNA or gDNA derived from T cells, B-cell-depleted T cells, or PBMCs.

TCRdb's table, derived via immunoSEQ multiplex PCR, lists solely in-frame clones and lacks some. The sample yields around 7,000 clones, around 86% seen once. The CDR3 spans 12 residues. Trimming took off 4 bases at V and 3 bases at J, with 8 bases between the two ends. Germline values: CDR1 SGHRS, CDR2 YFSETQ. The rearrangement joins TRBV5-1 to TRBJ2-7; tentatively, D is TRBD1 (5 bases). The sequence was collected from a human donor with active COVID-19. The donor label of this sample is uncertain. Sequencing was carried out using peripheral blood. CDR3 region: CASSPDSYEQYF. The CDR3 DNA sequence: TGCGCCAGCAGCCCAGACAGCTACGAGCAGTACTTC.